A selection of T cell receptor beta chains follows, all from one sample in a study of blood T cell repertoires in COVID-19. Profiled with immunoSEQ multiplex PCR; TCRdb holds only in-frame clones, not every one. The sample consists of around 290,000 clones, approximately 91% of them appearing once. The sequencing sample was made of PBMCs or T cells enriched from blood (not recorded which). These receptors were taken from a woman aged 35 to 49 who had recovered from COVID-19. Both conserved end residues are trimmed from each CDR3. Fields, in order: J gene, CDR3 length, V gene, CDR3 protein.

TRBJ1-4 13 TRBV7-9 ASSLLTTTNEKLF
TRBJ2-7 14 TRBV19 ASTRTSGRAPHEQY
TRBJ2-7 13 TRBV7-8 ASSALAGVVSEQY
TRBJ1-2 11 TRBV7-9 ASSPDSPSGYT
TRBJ2-7 12 TRBV2 ASSWGRGEYEQY
TRBJ1-4 13 TRBV6-1 ASSEPGASSEKLF
TRBJ2-5 12 TRBV10-3 AISEEQGGETQY
TRBJ1-2 13 TRBV10-3 AISERSEGESGYT
TRBJ2-3 12 TRBV9 ASSVDYGTDTQY
TRBJ2-7 14 TRBV25-1 ASSDPGSGKSYEQY
TRBJ1-1 12 TRBV6-2/TRBV6-3 ASSYSEGSTEAF
TRBJ2-7 12 TRBV5-1 ASTASGGTYEQY
TRBJ2-6 14 TRBV15 ATSRGQSPGANVLT
TRBJ1-2 13 TRBV18 ASSPVHGGLYGYT
TRBJ2-1 16 TRBV7-2 ASSFRTSGRDRYNEQF
TRBJ2-1 13 TRBV7-9 ASSRPASGGNEQF
TRBJ2-1 13 TRBV5-1 ASSLEGHSYNEQF
TRBJ1-1 14 TRBV27 AARSDRGLSRTEAF
TRBJ2-3 13 TRBV5-4 ASSGGGFSTDTQY
TRBJ1-3 16 TRBV24-1 ATSDPDATEYSGNTIY
TRBJ2-2 13 TRBV7-2 ASSSRRGRAGELF
TRBJ1-2 13 TRBV7-2 ASSLEFSAGAGYT
TRBJ2-5 11 TRBV6-6 ASSYAGGETQY
TRBJ1-5 16 TRBV15 ATSRGRDRARSNQPQH
TRBJ2-3 14 TRBV28 ASTLVRGGITDTQY
TRBJ2-3 9 TRBV6-4 ASSLADTQY
TRBJ2-7 15 TRBV5-1 ASSSTGTLAGVGEQY
TRBJ2-2 14 TRBV19 ASIRSPGARGGELF
TRBJ2-7 13 TRBV5-1 ASRNLAGGLGEQY
TRBJ1-1 11 TRBV27 ASTDRVRTEAF
TRBJ1-6 12 TRBV2 ASKPFRNNSPLH
TRBJ1-4 12 TRBV5-5 ASSAQGSDEKLF
TRBJ1-6 11 TRBV28 ASSSDSLSPLH